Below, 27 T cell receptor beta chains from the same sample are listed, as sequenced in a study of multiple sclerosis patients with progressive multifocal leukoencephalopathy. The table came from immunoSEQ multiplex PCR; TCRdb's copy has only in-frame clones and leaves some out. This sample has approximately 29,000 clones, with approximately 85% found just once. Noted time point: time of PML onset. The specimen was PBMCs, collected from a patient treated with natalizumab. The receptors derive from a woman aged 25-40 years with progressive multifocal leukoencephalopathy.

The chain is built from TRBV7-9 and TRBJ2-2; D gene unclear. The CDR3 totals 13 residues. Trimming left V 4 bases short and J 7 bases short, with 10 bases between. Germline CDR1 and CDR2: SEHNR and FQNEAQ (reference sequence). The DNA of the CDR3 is TGTGCCAGCAGCTCCCCTAATAGCGGGGAGCTGTTTTTT. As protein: CASSSPNSGELFF.

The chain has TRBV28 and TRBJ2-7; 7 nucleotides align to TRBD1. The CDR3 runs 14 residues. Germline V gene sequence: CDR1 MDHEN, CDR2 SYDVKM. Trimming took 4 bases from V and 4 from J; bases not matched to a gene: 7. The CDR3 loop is CASSSTGFAYEQYF. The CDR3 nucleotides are TGTGCCAGCAGTTCGACAGGGTTTGCTTACGAGCAGTACTTC.

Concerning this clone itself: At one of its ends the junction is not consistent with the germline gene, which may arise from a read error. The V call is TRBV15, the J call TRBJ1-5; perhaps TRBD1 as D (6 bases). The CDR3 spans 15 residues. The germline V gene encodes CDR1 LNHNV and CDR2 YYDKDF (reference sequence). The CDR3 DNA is TGTGCCACCAACAGAGTTACAGGGATGTATCAGCCCCAGCATTTT. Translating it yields CATNRVTGMYQPQHF. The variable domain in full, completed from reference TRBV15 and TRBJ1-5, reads DAMVIQNPRYQVTQFGKPVTLSCSQTLNHNVMYWYQQKSSQAPKLLFHYYDKDFNNEADTPDNFQSRRPNTSFCFLDIRSPGLGDTAMYLCATNRVTGMYQPQHFGDGTRLSIL.

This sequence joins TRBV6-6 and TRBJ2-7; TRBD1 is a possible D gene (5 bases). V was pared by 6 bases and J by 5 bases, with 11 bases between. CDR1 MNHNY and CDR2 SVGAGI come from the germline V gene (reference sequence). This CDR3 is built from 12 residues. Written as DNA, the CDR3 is TGTGCCAGCAGCCACGGACACAACGAGCAGTACTTC. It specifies CASSHGHNEQYF.

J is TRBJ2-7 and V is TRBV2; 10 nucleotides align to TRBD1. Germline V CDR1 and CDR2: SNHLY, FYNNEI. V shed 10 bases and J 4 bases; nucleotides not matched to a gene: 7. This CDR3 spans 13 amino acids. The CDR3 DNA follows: TGTGCCACCCGGACAGGGGGTATTTACGAGCAGTACTTC. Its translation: CATRTGGIYEQYF.

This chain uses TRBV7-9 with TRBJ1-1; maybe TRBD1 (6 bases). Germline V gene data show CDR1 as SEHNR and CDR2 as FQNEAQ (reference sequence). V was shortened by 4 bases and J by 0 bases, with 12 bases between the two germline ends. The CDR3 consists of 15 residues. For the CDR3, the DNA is TGTGCCAGCAGCTCCAGACAGGTTCTGAACACTGAAGCTTTCTTT. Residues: CASSSRQVLNTEAFF.

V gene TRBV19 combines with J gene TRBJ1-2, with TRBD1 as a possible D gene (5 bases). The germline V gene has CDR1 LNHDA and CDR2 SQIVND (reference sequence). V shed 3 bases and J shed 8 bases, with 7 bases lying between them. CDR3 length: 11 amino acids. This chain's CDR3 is CASSMQGGYTF. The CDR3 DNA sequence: TGTGCCAGTAGTATGCAGGGCGGCTACACCTTC.

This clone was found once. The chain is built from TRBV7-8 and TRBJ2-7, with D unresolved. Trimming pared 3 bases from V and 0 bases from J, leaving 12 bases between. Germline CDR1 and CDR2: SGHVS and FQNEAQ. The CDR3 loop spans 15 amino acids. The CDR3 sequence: CASSFRTVASYEQYF. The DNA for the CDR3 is TGTGCCAGCAGCTTTAGAACCGTCGCCTCCTACGAGCAGTACTTC.

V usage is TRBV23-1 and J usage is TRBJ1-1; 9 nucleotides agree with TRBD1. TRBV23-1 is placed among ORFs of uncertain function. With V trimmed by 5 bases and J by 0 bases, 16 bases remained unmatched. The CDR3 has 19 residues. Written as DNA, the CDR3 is TGCGCCAGCAGTGTTAATCGGACGCGGACAGGGGTGCTGAACACTGAAGCTTTCTTT. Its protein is CASSVNRTRTGVLNTEAFF.

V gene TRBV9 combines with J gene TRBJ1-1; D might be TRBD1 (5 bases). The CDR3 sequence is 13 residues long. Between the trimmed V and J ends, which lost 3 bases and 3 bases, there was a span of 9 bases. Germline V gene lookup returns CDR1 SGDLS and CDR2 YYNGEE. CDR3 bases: TGTGCCAGCAGCGCAGGGACCTACACTGAAGCTTTCTTT. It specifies CASSAGTYTEAFF. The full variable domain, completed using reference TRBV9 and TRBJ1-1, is DSGVTQTPKHLITATGQRVTLRCSPRSGDLSVYWYQQSLDQGLQFLIQYYNGEERAKGNILERFSAQQFPDLHSELNLSSLELGDSALYFCASSAGTYTEAFFGQGTRLTVV.

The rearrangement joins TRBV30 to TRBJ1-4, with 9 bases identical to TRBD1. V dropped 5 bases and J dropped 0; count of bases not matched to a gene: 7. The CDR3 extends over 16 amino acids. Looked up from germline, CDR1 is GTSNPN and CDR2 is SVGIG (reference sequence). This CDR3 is CAWDPGQGATNEKLFF. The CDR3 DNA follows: TGTGCCTGGGACCCGGGACAGGGCGCAACTAATGAAAAACTGTTTTTT.

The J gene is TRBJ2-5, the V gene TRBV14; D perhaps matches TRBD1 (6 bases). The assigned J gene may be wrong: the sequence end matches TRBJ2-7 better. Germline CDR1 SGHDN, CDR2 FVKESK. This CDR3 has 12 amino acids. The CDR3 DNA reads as TGTGCCAGCGGACAGTTCTCCTACGAGCAGTACTTC. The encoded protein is CASGQFSYEQYF.

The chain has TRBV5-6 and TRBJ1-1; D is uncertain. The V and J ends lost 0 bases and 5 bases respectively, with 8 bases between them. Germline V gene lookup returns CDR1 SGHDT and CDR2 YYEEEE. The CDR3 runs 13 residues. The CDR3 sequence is CASSLGRWTEAFF. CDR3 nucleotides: TGTGCCAGCAGCTTGGGACGGTGGACTGAAGCTTTCTTT.

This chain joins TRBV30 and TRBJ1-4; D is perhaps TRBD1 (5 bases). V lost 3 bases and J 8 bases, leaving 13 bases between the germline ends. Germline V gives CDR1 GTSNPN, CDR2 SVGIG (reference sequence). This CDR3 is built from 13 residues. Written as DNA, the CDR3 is TGTGCCTGGAGACGGGACCAAGGCGAAAAACTGTTTTTT. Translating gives CAWRRDQGEKLFF.

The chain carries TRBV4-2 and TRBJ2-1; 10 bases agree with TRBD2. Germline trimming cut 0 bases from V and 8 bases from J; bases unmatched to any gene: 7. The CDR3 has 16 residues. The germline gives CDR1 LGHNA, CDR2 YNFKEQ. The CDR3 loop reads CASSQEVSGGAHEQFF. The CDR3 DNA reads TGTGCCAGCAGCCAAGAAGTCAGCGGGGGGGCCCATGAGCAGTTCTTC.

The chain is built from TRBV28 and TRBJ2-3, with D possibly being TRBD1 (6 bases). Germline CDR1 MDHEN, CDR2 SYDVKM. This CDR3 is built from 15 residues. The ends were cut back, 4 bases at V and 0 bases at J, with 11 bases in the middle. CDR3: CASSSVDSSTDTQYF. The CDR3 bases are TGTGCCAGCAGTTCCGTGGACAGTAGCACAGATACGCAGTATTTT.

The CDR3 region is CASSYNPGTTGELFF. The CDR3, as DNA: TGTGCCAGCAGTTACAATCCGGGTACGACCGGGGAGCTGTTTTTT. The chain is built from TRBV6-5 and TRBJ2-2, with D unresolved. The V and J ends lost 2 bases and 5 bases respectively, with 12 bases between them. The germline gives CDR1 MNHEY, CDR2 SVGAGI. This CDR3 spans 15 amino acids.

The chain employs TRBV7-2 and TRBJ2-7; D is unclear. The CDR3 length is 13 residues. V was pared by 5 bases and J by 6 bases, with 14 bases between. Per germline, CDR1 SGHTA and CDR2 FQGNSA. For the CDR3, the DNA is TGTGCCAGCAGCATTGACCCCGTAGGCGAGCAGTACTTC. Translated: CASSIDPVGEQYF.

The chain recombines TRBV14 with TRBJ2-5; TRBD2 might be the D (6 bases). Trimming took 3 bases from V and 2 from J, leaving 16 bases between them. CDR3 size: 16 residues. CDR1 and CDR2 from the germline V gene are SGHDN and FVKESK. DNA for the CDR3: TGTGCCAGCAGCCATCAGCGGGCCTCGGGGCAAGAGACCCAGTACTTC. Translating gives CASSHQRASGQETQYF.

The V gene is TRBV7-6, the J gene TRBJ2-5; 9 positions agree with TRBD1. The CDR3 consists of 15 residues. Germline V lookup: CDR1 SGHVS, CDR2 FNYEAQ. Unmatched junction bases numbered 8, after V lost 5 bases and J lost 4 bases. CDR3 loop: CASSPDRGRGETQYF. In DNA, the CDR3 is TGTGCCAGCAGCCCGGACAGGGGAAGAGGAGAGACCCAGTACTTC.

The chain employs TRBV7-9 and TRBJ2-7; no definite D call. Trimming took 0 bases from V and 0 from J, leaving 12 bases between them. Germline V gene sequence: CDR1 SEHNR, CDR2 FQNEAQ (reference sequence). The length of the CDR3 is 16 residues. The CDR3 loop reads CASSLAVSELSYEQYF. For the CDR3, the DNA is TGTGCCAGCAGCTTAGCGGTTTCCGAGCTCTCCTACGAGCAGTACTTC.

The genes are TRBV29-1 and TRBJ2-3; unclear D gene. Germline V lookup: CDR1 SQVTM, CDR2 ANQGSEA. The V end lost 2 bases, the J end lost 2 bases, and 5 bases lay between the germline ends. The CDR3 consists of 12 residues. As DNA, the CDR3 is TGCAGCGTTGAATCATCCACAGATACGCAGTATTTT. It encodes CSVESSTDTQYF.

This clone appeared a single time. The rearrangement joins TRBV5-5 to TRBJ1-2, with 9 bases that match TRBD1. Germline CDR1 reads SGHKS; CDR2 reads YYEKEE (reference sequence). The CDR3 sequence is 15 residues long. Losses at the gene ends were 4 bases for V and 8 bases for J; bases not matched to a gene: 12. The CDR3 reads CASSLSTGGIRGYTF. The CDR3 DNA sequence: TGTGCCAGCAGCCTATCGACAGGGGGAATACGAGGCTACACCTTC.

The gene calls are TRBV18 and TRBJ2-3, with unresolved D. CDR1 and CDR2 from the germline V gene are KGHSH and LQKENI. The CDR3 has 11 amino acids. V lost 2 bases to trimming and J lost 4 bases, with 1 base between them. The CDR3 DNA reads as TGTGCCAGCTCACCATCAGATACGCAGTATTTT. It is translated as CASSPSDTQYF.

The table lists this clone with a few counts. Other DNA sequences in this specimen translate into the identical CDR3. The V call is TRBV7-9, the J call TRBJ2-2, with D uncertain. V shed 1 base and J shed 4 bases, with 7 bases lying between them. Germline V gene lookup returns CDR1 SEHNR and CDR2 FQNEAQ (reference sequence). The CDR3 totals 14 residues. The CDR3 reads CASSLVGSTGELFF. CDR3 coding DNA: TGTGCCAGCAGCTTAGTAGGGTCCACCGGGGAGCTGTTTTTT.

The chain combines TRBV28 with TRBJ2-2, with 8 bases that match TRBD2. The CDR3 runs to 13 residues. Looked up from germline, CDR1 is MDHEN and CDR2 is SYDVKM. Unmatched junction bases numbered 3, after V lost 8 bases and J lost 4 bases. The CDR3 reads CASLSGATGELFF. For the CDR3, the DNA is TGTGCCAGCCTTAGCGGGGCCACCGGGGAGCTGTTTTTT.

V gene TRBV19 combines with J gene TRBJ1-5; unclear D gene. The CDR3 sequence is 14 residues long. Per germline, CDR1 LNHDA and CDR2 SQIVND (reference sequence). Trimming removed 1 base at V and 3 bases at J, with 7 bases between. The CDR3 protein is CASSIGGNNQPQHF. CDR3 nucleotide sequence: TGTGCCAGTAGTATAGGCGGTAACAATCAGCCCCAGCATTTT.